This T cell receptor (beta chain) came from a study of neoadjuvant anti-PD-1 for oral cavity cancer. Some clones are missing from TCRdb's copy, which holds only in-frame ones; the method was immunoSEQ multiplex PCR. The data show 10,000 to 15,000 clones, about 62% seen once. The CDR3 covers 14 residues. The V end was cut by 6 bases, the J end by 6 bases, with 17 bases between. CDR1 is SEHNR and CDR2 is FQNEAQ in the germline V gene (reference sequence). This TCR was sampled from a person between 40 and 85 years old with oral cavity squamous cell carcinoma. The chain is built from TRBV7-9 and TRBJ1-1; D not resolved. Sequencing used PBMCs, obtained before nivolumab (anti-PD-1) treatment. The DNA for the CDR3 is TGTGCCAGCAGTGAGGCCGCTACCGCCGCTGAAGCTTTCTTT. Protein product: CASSEAATAAEAFF. Variable domain in full (rest from reference TRBV7-9 and TRBJ1-1): DTGVSQNPRHKITKRGQNVTFRCDPISEHNRLYWYRQTLGQGPEFLTYFQNEAQLEKSRLLSDRFSAERPKGSFSTLEIQRTEQGDSAMYLCASSEAATAAEAFFGQGTRLTVV.